One and the same sample provided the 16 T cell receptor beta chains below, sequenced in a study of control samples from healthy donors and cancer patients. TCRdb keeps only in-frame clones here, not all; method: immunoSEQ multiplex PCR. The data hold approximately 69,000 clones, with over 85% observed a single time. The sequenced sample consisted of PBMCs. The receptors were sampled from a man aged 55 to 70 with colorectal cancer.

This CDR3 reads CASSLVQGTTPLHF. The CDR3 coding sequence is TGTGCCAGCAGCTTAGTACAGGGTACGACACCCCTCCACTTT. The rearrangement joins TRBV3-1 (or the pseudogene TRBV3-2) to TRBJ1-6, with TRBD1 as a possible D gene (6 bases). The V gene's germline CDR1 is LGHDT and CDR2 YNNKEL (reference sequence). CDR3 length: 14 amino acids. V lost 5 bases and J 11 bases, leaving 16 bases between the germline ends.

The chain joins TRBV7-9 to TRBJ2-2; D may correspond to TRBD1 or TRBD2 (6 bases each). The CDR3 runs to 16 residues. CDR1 is SEHNR and CDR2 is FQNEAQ in the germline V gene (reference sequence). V was cut by 4 bases and J by 5 bases, with 17 bases left in between. The CDR3 coding sequence is TGTGCCAGCAGCTCTCGTTCGGGGGCAGGGACCGGGGAGCTGTTTTTT. Protein sequence: CASSSRSGAGTGELFF.

V gene TRBV11-2 combines with J gene TRBJ1-3, with D perhaps matching TRBD1 (5 bases). Germline CDR1 and CDR2: SGHAT and FQNNGV. This CDR3 comprises 14 residues. The germline V and J ends were trimmed by 8 bases and 0 bases, with 11 bases remaining between them. The CDR3 DNA reads TGTGCCAGCCGGGGGGGTACCTCTGGAAACACCATATATTTT. It yields the protein CASRGGTSGNTIYF.

The genes are TRBV28 and TRBJ2-7, with D maybe TRBD1 (6 bases). Per the germline V gene, CDR1 is MDHEN and CDR2 is SYDVKM. The V and J ends lost 5 bases and 0 bases respectively, with 14 bases between them. CDR3 length: 15 amino acids. The CDR3 sequence is CASSPSQTGSYEQYF. As DNA, the CDR3 is TGTGCCAGCAGTCCCTCCCAGACAGGCTCCTACGAGCAGTACTTC.

CDR3 amino acids: CASSSSDRGLYGYTF. The CDR3 DNA sequence: TGTGCCAGCAGCTCCTCGGACAGAGGGCTATATGGCTACACCTTC. The V gene is TRBV7-8, the J gene TRBJ1-2, with D possibly TRBD1 on 6 matching bases. Looked up from germline, CDR1 is SGHVS and CDR2 is FQNEAQ. The CDR3 is made up of 15 amino acids. With 4 bases removed from V and 5 bases from J, the gap between germline ends came to 17 bases.

The rearrangement joins TRBV30 to TRBJ1-2; 9 bases map to TRBD1. Germline values: CDR1 GTSNPN, CDR2 SVGIG (reference sequence). This CDR3 region has 13 residues. V shed 3 bases, J shed 8 bases, and the junction held 7 bases outside the gene matches. Here the CDR3 DNA reads TGTGCCTGGAGCGGGGACAGGGCCCGCGGCTACACCTTC. Translating gives CAWSGDRARGYTF.

The V and J genes are TRBV11-2 and TRBJ2-3, with D unclear. This CDR3 is 16 amino acids long. V was clipped by 1 base and J by 2 bases, with 13 bases between them. Germline V CDR1 and CDR2: SGHAT, FQNNGV. The CDR3 is CASSLGALAPTDTQYF. The DNA of the CDR3 is TGTGCCAGCAGCTTAGGGGCCCTGGCCCCCACAGATACGCAGTATTTT.

The chain couples TRBV2 to TRBJ2-5, with D possibly TRBD2 on 6 matching bases. V lost 6 bases and J lost 5, with 13 bases in between. The V gene's germline CDR1 is SNHLY and CDR2 FYNNEI. The CDR3 runs to 13 residues. In DNA, the CDR3 is TGTGCCAGCAGCATACTAGCAAGGGAGACCCAGTACTTC. Amino acid sequence: CASSILARETQYF.

CDR3 sequence: CASDTGKNTEAFF. The CDR3 nucleotides read TGTGCCAGCGACACCGGTAAGAACACTGAAGCTTTCTTT. The chain links TRBV18 to TRBJ1-1, with unresolved D. V was pared by 8 bases and J by 1 base, with 11 bases between. The CDR3 is 13 residues long. The germline CDR1 and CDR2 sequences are KGHSH and LQKENI.

This rearrangement joins TRBV2 to TRBJ2-7; D is uncertain. Trimming pared 3 bases from V and 5 bases from J, leaving 5 bases between. The germline gives CDR1 SNHLY, CDR2 FYNNEI. The CDR3 has 11 residues. This CDR3 is CASSDGHEQYF. The DNA of the CDR3 is TGTGCCAGCAGTGATGGCCACGAGCAGTACTTC.

The chain carries TRBV3-1 (or the pseudogene TRBV3-2) and TRBJ2-6; D might be TRBD2 (6 bases). This CDR3 contains 21 residues. Looked up from germline, CDR1 is LGHDT and CDR2 is YNNKEL (reference sequence). The V end was cut by 1 base, the J end by 2 bases, with 24 bases between. The CDR3 region has the DNA TGTGCCAGCAGCCAAGTGGGTGAAGGTGTCTCGGGGGTTGCTGGGGCCAACGTCCTGACTTTC. This encodes CASSQVGEGVSGVAGANVLTF.

The CDR3 here is CASRPDRGPRTSSYEQYF. The DNA for the CDR3 is TGTGCCAGCAGACCCGACAGGGGGCCAAGGACTAGCTCCTACGAGCAGTACTTC. The gene calls are TRBV5-4 and TRBJ2-7; TRBD1 aligns across 10 bases. The V segment lost 5 bases and the J segment 0 bases; nucleotides outside the gene matches: 14. There are 18 residues in the CDR3. Germline CDR1 SGHNT, CDR2 YYREEE (reference sequence).

The chain is built from TRBV30 and TRBJ1-2; D may be TRBD1 (5 bases). The germline V and J ends were trimmed by 0 bases and 8 bases, with 7 bases remaining between them. CDR1 is GTSNPN and CDR2 is SVGIG in the germline V gene (reference sequence). The CDR3 has 11 amino acids. The CDR3 spells CAWSVNRGYTF. The CDR3 DNA follows: TGTGCCTGGAGTGTGAACAGGGGCTACACCTTC.

This chain connects TRBV3-1 (or the pseudogene TRBV3-2) to TRBJ2-7; 8 positions agree with TRBD2. Trimming took 0 bases from V and 4 from J; bases not matched to a gene: 8. The V gene's germline CDR1 is LGHDT and CDR2 YNNKEL (reference sequence). The CDR3 extends over 16 amino acids. The CDR3 DNA reads TGTGCCAGCAGCCAAGATACCCTAGCGGGTCTGTACGAGCAGTACTTC. It codes for CASSQDTLAGLYEQYF.

The V call is TRBV2, the J call TRBJ2-7, with D possibly matching TRBD1 (6 bases). Per the germline V gene, CDR1 is SNHLY and CDR2 is FYNNEI. V lost 6 bases, J lost 3 bases, and 18 bases lay in between. The CDR3 extends over 15 amino acids. CDR3 sequence (DNA): TGTGCCAGCAGCTCACTACAGGGAAGGGTCTACGAGCAGTACTTC. This sequence encodes CASSSLQGRVYEQYF.

The chain couples TRBV19 to TRBJ2-5; TRBD2 agrees at 10 bases. V was clipped by 5 bases and J by 1 base; unmatched bases: 10. Germline CDR1 LNHDA, CDR2 SQIVND (reference sequence). The CDR3 has 17 amino acids. In nucleotides, the CDR3 is TGTGCCAGTAGTCCCCCAGCGGGGGGGCGTCCCCAAGAGACCCAGTACTTC. Its translation: CASSPPAGGRPQETQYF.